Listed here is a single T cell receptor beta chain. A single record per CDR3 protein comes from TCRdb applying MiXCR to the RT-PCR reads. The sample consists of 550,000 to 750,000 distinct CDR3 sequences, around 14% of them appearing once. Germline V CDR1 and CDR2: KGHSH, LQKENI. CDR3 length equals 15 residues. The V gene lost 3 bases and the J gene lost 0 bases, with 9 bases spanning the gap. The chain is built from TRBV18 and TRBJ2-1; D perhaps matches TRBD1 (6 bases). The clonotype comes from a female donor in good health, serving as a healthy control. The specimen was memory CD4+ T cells from blood. The CDR3 loop reads CASSPGDISYNEQFF. The DNA for the CDR3 is TGTGCCAGCTCACCCGGGGACATCTCCTACAATGAGCAGTTCTTC.